This T cell receptor (beta chain) was sequenced during a study of cytomegalovirus exposure and HLA in healthy donors. As for this clone: Its specificity is unknown.

Trimming cost V 4 bases and J 3 bases, with 7 bases left between them. The CDR3 is 13 amino acids. The V gene's germline CDR1 is KGHSH and CDR2 LQKENI. Study results and limitations: Later analysis demonstrated an association between a missense DCLRE1C variant and TCR beta V- and J-gene trimming.

60 Vbeta and 13 Jbeta primers were used in PCR. The assay was immunoSEQ multiplex PCR, and TCRdb's table has in-frame clones only and misses some. Of 65,000 to 80,000 clones in the sample, around 73% were seen once. The V and J genes are TRBV18 and TRBJ1-5; unclear D gene. Sequencing was performed on PBMCs. This TCR derives from a woman aged 35 to 49 in good health and CMV-seropositive. The CDR3 sequence: CASSRGVNQPQHF. The DNA of the CDR3 is TGTGCCAGCTCACGAGGAGTCAATCAGCCCCAGCATTTT.